This T cell receptor beta chain was recorded in a study of T cell responses to AZD1222 COVID-19 vaccine. Libraries were prepared by immunoSEQ multiplex PCR; TCRdb keeps only in-frame clonotypes and omits some of them. The data contain about 130,000 clones, 85% of them singletons. V lost 1 base to trimming and J lost 6 bases; unmatched junction nucleotides: 3. This CDR3 comprises 15 residues. Germline V CDR1 and CDR2: MGHRA, YSYEKL. General observations from the study: Just five or six AZD1222 recipients were seropositive at baseline.

About this clone: Its antigen remains unknown.

The chain recombines TRBV4-1 with TRBJ1-5; 10 bases line up with TRBD1. Sequenced here: peripheral blood, sampled 28 days after the second AZD1222 dose. This TCR was sampled from an adult who received the AZD1222 COVID-19 vaccine. DNA for the CDR3: TGCGCCAGCAGCCAAGTCCGGGACAGGGGTCAGCCCCAGCATTTT. Translated: CASSQVRDRGQPQHF.